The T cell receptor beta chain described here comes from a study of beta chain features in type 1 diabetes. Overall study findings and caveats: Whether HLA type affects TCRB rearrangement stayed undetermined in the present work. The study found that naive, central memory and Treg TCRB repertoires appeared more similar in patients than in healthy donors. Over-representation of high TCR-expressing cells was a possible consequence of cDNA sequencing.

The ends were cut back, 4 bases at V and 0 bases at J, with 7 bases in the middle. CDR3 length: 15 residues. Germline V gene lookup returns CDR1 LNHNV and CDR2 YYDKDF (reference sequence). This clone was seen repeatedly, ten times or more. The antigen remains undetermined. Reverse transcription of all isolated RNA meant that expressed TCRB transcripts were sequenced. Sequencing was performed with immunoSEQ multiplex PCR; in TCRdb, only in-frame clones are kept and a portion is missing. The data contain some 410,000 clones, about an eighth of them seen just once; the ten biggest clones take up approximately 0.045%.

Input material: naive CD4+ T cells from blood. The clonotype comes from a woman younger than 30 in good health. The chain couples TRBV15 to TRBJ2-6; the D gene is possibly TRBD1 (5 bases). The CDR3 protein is CATSNRNSGANVLTF. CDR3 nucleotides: TGTGCCACCAGCAACAGGAACTCTGGGGCCAACGTCCTGACTTTC.